The 12 T cell receptor beta chains presented below share a single source sample, sequenced in a study of cytomegalovirus exposure and HLA in healthy donors. The PCR had 60 Vbeta and 13 Jbeta primers. Assay: immunoSEQ multiplex PCR; the TCRdb copy retains only in-frame clones and omits some. The repertoire has about 94,000 clones, around 69% of them found once; the top ten carry around 4%. The sequencing sample was made of PBMCs. The receptor set was obtained from a man aged 25-45 years in good health and CMV-seronegative.

This clone was seen only a few times. The chain uses TRBV7-6 and TRBJ2-7; possible D gene TRBD1, 5 bases. The ends were cut back, 3 bases at V and 4 bases at J, with 10 bases in the middle. The CDR3 length is 13 residues. Germline assignment: CDR1 SGHVS and CDR2 FNYEAQ. This chain's CDR3 is CASSFRGVYEQYF. The CDR3 DNA reads TGTGCCAGCAGCTTTAGGGGTGTGTACGAGCAGTACTTC.

The V gene is TRBV21-1, the J gene TRBJ2-2; no DNA check was done on the table's D call, TRBD1. TRBV21-1 constitutes a pseudogene. CDR3 length: 16 residues. CDR3 sequence reads: CASSKVRDKHTGELFF. As DNA, the CDR3 is TGTGCCAGCAGCAAAGTCCGGGACAAACACACCGGGGAGCTGTTTTTT.

This rearrangement joins TRBV27 to TRBJ2-1, with D possibly being TRBD1 (6 bases). V was pared by 3 bases and J by 9 bases, with 24 bases between. The germline gives CDR1 MNHEY, CDR2 SMNVEV (reference sequence). The CDR3 consists of 17 residues. The CDR3 bases are TGTGCCAGCAGTTTCACGAGGCCCACCCAGGGGATTGGTGAGCAGTTCTTC. Residues: CASSFTRPTQGIGEQFF.

The genes are TRBV10-2 and TRBJ2-1; 10 bases are shared with TRBD2. J was trimmed by 8 bases and V by 5 bases; bases with no gene match: 9. Per the germline V gene, CDR1 is WSHSY and CDR2 is SAAADI. The CDR3 is 15 amino acids. CDR3 region: CASSILAGEGYEQFF. The CDR3 nucleotides are TGCGCCAGCAGTATTCTAGCGGGAGAAGGATATGAGCAGTTCTTC.

The gene calls are TRBV13 and TRBJ2-7; TRBD2 is a possible D gene (7 bases). This CDR3 contains 16 residues. Trimming removed 3 bases from V and 3 bases from J, with 18 bases in between. In germline, CDR1 is PRHDT, CDR2 FYEKMQ (reference sequence). The CDR3 DNA follows: TGTGCCAGCAGCTTGTGTCGGGGGGCGACGGACTACGAGCAGTACTTC. It encodes CASSLCRGATDYEQYF.

This chain connects TRBV18 to TRBJ2-6, with 10 bases that match TRBD1. This CDR3 contains 17 residues. Losses at the gene ends were 3 bases for V and 1 base for J; bases not matched to a gene: 3. Germline loops: CDR1 KGHSH, CDR2 LQKENI. CDR3 nucleotides: TGTGCCAGCTCACCGCCGGGACAGGGGTCTGGGGCCAACGTCCTGACTTTC. Translation: CASSPPGQGSGANVLTF. Complete variable domain (other parts from reference TRBV18 and TRBJ2-6): NAGVMQNPRHLVRRRGQEARLRCSPMKGHSHVYWYRQLPEEGLKFMVYLQKENIIDESGMPKERFSAEFPKEGPSILRIQQVVRGDSAAYFCASSPPGQGSGANVLTFGAGSRLTVL.

The CDR3 loop is CASTPTVRGAEAFF. The CDR3 nucleotides are TGTGCCAGCACCCCCACAGTCAGGGGCGCTGAAGCTTTCTTT. The chain has TRBV7-8 and TRBJ1-1, with a tentative D call TRBD1 (6 bases). The CDR3 covers 14 residues. V was cut by 7 bases and J by 6 bases, with 18 bases left in between. Germline V gene lookup returns CDR1 SGHVS and CDR2 FQNEAQ.

This clone was counted between two and nine times. CDR3 nucleotide sequence: TGTGCCAGCAGACCACCCCGGCCTAGTTCAACCGGGGAGCTGTTTTTT. Translating it yields CASRPPRPSSTGELFF. This rearrangement joins TRBV25-1 to TRBJ2-2, with D hard to call. V was cut by 6 bases and J by 5 bases, with 19 bases left in between. The CDR3 has 16 amino acids. Germline V CDR1 and CDR2: MGHDK, SYGVNS. Full variable domain (rest looked up from reference TRBV25-1 and TRBJ2-2): EADIYQTPRYLVIGTGKKITLECSQTMGHDKMYWYQQDPGMELHLIHYSYGVNSTEKGDLSSESTVSRIRTEHFPLTLESARPSHTSQYLCASRPPRPSSTGELFFGEGSRLTVL.

The chain uses TRBV7-3 and TRBJ2-7, with D possibly being TRBD1 (6 bases). Deletions cut 5 bases from V and 0 bases from J, with 17 bases between. CDR3 size: 16 residues. Looked up from germline, CDR1 is SGHTA and CDR2 is FQGTGA. CDR3 nucleotides: TGTGCCAGCAGCCCGTCTGACAGGCTAAGCTCCTACGAGCAGTACTTC. Amino acids: CASSPSDRLSSYEQYF.

This chain joins TRBV7-3 and TRBJ2-1; weak D call: TRBD2 (5 bases). CDR3 size: 15 residues. Germline assignment: CDR1 SGHTA and CDR2 FQGTGA. V was cut by 5 bases and J by 3 bases, with 14 bases left in between. The CDR3 is CASSPDRGRYNEQFF. In DNA form, the CDR3 reads TGTGCCAGCAGCCCGGATCGGGGTCGCTACAATGAGCAGTTCTTC.

This rearrangement joins TRBV10-1 to TRBJ1-2, with a tentative D call TRBD1 (5 bases). The germline V and J ends were trimmed by 0 bases and 2 bases, with 10 bases remaining between them. The CDR3 runs 15 residues. Germline V gene sequence: CDR1 WNHNN, CDR2 SYGVQD (reference sequence). CDR3: CASSESIGENYGYTF. The CDR3 DNA reads as TGCGCCAGCAGTGAGTCGATAGGGGAAAACTATGGCTACACCTTC.

This clone was seen more than once but under ten times. Here the CDR3 DNA reads TGTGCCAGCAGCCGAAACTTTGTCTCTGGGGCCAACGTCCTGACTTTC. It yields the protein CASSRNFVSGANVLTF. The chain joins TRBV14 to TRBJ2-6; no clear D. Per the germline V gene, CDR1 is SGHDN and CDR2 is FVKESK. This CDR3 contains 16 residues. The germline V and J ends were trimmed by 4 bases and 0 bases, with 10 bases remaining between them.